The clone carrying this TCR beta chain has just a few counts. Germline CDR1 SEHNR, CDR2 FQNEAQ (reference sequence). CDR3 size: 16 residues. Trimming took off 5 bases at V and 9 bases at J, with 20 bases between the two ends. This specimen comes from a study of T-cell reconstitution after alpha-beta-depleted transplantation in children. Using unique molecular identifiers, the investigators prepared the TCRbeta library. Using its own MiXCR run on the PCR reads, TCRdb lists one record per CDR3 protein. The data contain just under 550,000 distinct CDR3 sequences, around 19% of them seen just once; the ten biggest clones take up more than 2.5%.

The receptor was isolated from a human donor who donated a stem cell graft to a child with acute lymphoblastic leukemia. The specimen comprised PBMCs from the stem cell graft donor, sampled from the stem cell graft. The genes are TRBV7-9 and TRBJ1-6; D possibly corresponds to TRBD1 (5 bases). The CDR3 nucleotides are TGTGCCAGCAGCCGGGAGGTGGGGCCCAAAGGTTCACCCCTCCACTTT. Its protein is CASSREVGPKGSPLHF.